Listed below are T cell receptor beta chains from one sample, sequenced in a study of radiotherapy plus CTLA-4 blockade in lung cancer. Data came from immunoSEQ multiplex PCR; TCRdb stores just in-frame clones and leaves some out. This sample has around 71,000 clones, with roughly 76% found just once. Sequences were derived from peripheral blood, sampled from a patient treated with radiotherapy plus ipilimumab. These receptors all come from a human donor with non-small cell lung cancer whose response to radiotherapy plus ipilimumab could not be evaluated. Some clones in this sample may be carry-over from other donors' samples. CDR3s include the opening cysteine and the closing phenylalanine or tryptophan. A D gene is named only where the DNA matches it firmly. Clone size, where shown, is once, few, many, or a class for clones that have expanded.

>TRBV14|.|.|TRBJ2-5
TGTGCCAGCAGGAGGGCTGGACAGACAGCGGAGCAGTACTTC
CASRRAGQTAEQYF
>TRBV5-1|.|.|TRBJ1-1
TGCGCCAGCAGCTTGGAGATATTGGGACAAAGGAACACTGAAGCTTTCTTT
CASSLEILGQRNTEAFF
>TRBV5-1|.|.|TRBJ2-5
TGCGCCAGCAGCTTGGCGCTACTCATTAAAGAGACCCAGTACTTC
CASSLALLIKETQYF
>TRBV29-1|.|.|TRBJ2-3
TGCAGCGTTCTTCCGGGACTCTCCACAGATACGCAGTATTTT
CSVLPGLSTDTQYF
>TRBV28|.|TRBD1|TRBJ2-7
TGTGCCAGCAGCCCATACGGCCCGGGACAGCTATTGCACGAGCAGTACTTC
CASSPYGPGQLLHEQYF
>TRBV7-9|.|.|TRBJ2-7
TGTGCCAGCACCCCCGAGGGGGGGGCCTACGAGCAGTACTTC
CASTPEGGAYEQYF
>TRBV4-3|few|TRBD1|TRBJ1-4
TGCGCCAGCAGTCTCTTCTGGACAGGCGGTAATGAAAAACTGTTTTTT
CASSLFWTGGNEKLFF
>TRBV6-5|.|TRBD1|TRBJ1-5
TGTGCCAGCAGTTACTCACAGGGGGGCAATCAGCCCCAGCATTTT
CASSYSQGGNQPQHF
>TRBV27|few|.|TRBJ1-6
TGTGCCAGCAGCCCTTCCGCGAGAGGGAATTCACCCCTCCACTTT
CASSPSARGNSPLHF
>TRBV9|.|TRBD1|TRBJ2-1
TGTGCCAGCAGCGGGCAGGGGGCATCCTACAATGAGCAGTTCTTC
CASSGQGASYNEQFF
>TRBV2|.|TRBD2|TRBJ2-7
TGTGCCAGCAACACCCTCCTAGCGGGGGGGCCCCACGAGCAGTACTTC
CASNTLLAGGPHEQYF
>TRBV5-1|.|.|TRBJ1-4
TGCGCCAGCAGTTACGGACACCCCGGGAGGGAAAAACTGTTTTTT
CASSYGHPGREKLFF
>TRBV11-3|.|.|TRBJ2-3
TGTGCCAGCAGCTCGCCGAATAGTTTAGATACGCAGTATTTT
CASSSPNSLDTQYF
>TRBV29-1|.|TRBD1|TRBJ1-2
TGCAGCGCTTGGACAGGAGGTCCCTATGGCTACACCTTC
CSAWTGGPYGYTF
>TRBV7-2|.|TRBD2|TRBJ2-1
TGTGCCAGCAGCCTTGGATCTAGCGGGGGATCCAATGAGCAGTTCTTC
CASSLGSSGGSNEQFF
>TRBV19|.|.|TRBJ1-2
TGTGCCAGTAGAACTTCCGGGACTAACTATGGCTACACCTTC
CASRTSGTNYGYTF
>TRBV18|.|TRBD1|TRBJ1-2
TGTGCCAGCTCACCATTGGGGGACAGGGACGATGGCTACACCTTC
CASSPLGDRDDGYTF
>TRBV15|once|.|TRBJ2-5
TGTGCCACCAGCAGACAGGGGCAAGAGACCCAGTACTTC
CATSRQGQETQYF
>TRBV6-1|few|.|TRBJ1-6
TGTGCCAGCCGAGAAAATTCACCCCTCCACTTT
CASRENSPLHF
>TRBV5-1|.|.|TRBJ2-7
TGCGCCAGCAGCCTGCCCACAGGGTCTACGAGCGAGCAGTACTTC
CASSLPTGSTSEQYF
>TRBV9|.|TRBD2|TRBJ2-3
TGTGCCAGCAGCGCCGAGGGTAAACTAGCGGATAGCACAGATACGCAGTATTTT
CASSAEGKLADSTDTQYF
>TRBV6-5|.|TRBD1|TRBJ1-6
TGTGCCGCCAAAGGACAGGGCACCTATAATTCACCCCTCCACTTT
CAAKGQGTYNSPLHF
>TRBV7-2|.|.|TRBJ1-5
TGTGCCAGCAGCCCAGGGTTGGGACGGGGGGATCAGCCCCAGCATTTT
CASSPGLGRGDQPQHF
>TRBV5-4|.|TRBD2|TRBJ2-7
TGTGCCAGCAGCGACGAGGGACTAGCGGGGATCTCCTACGAGCAGTACTTC
CASSDEGLAGISYEQYF
>TRBV27|.|.|TRBJ1-5
TGTGCCAGCACTCCTTTCGGAGGGGCCCCCCAGCCCCAGCATTTT
CASTPFGGAPQPQHF
>TRBV30|.|TRBD1|TRBJ1-2
TGTGCCTGGAGTGTCTTGGGACAGGGGTATGGCTACACCTTC
CAWSVLGQGYGYTF
>TRBV30|.|TRBD1|TRBJ1-6
TGTGCCTGGAGTGGGGGGACAGGGTATTCACCCCTCCACTTT
CAWSGGTGYSPLHF
>TRBV5-4|.|.|TRBJ1-6
TGTGCCAGCAGCTTGGTGGCAGGGCAGGATTCACCCCTCCACTTT
CASSLVAGQDSPLHF
>TRBV27|.|.|TRBJ1-4
TGTGCCAGCAGTTTAAGGGGCCCCACTAATGAAAAACTGTTTTTT
CASSLRGPTNEKLFF
>TRBV9|.|.|TRBJ1-3
TGTGCCAGCAGCGTGAATGATAGAGGAAACACCATATATTTT
CASSVNDRGNTIYF
>TRBV28|.|TRBD2|TRBJ2-1
TGTGCCAGCAGTTCTAGCGGGGAGATTGACAATGAGCAGTTCTTC
CASSSSGEIDNEQFF
>TRBV7-2|.|TRBD1|TRBJ1-5
TGTGCCAGCACCACACAGGGGGGAGAGAGGCCCCAGCATTTT
CASTTQGGERPQHF
>TRBV2|.|.|TRBJ2-5
TGTGCCAGCAGTGACCTCGAGGGAGACCAGTACTTC
CASSDLEGDQYF
>TRBV28|once|.|TRBJ1-2
TGTGCCAGCAGTAAAACCCCGACAGGCTATGGCTACACCTTC
CASSKTPTGYGYTF
>TRBV25-1|.|.|TRBJ2-6
TGTGCCAGCAGTGGAGGACAAAGTCGGGCCAACGTCCTGACTTTC
CASSGGQSRANVLTF
>TRBV6-1|.|TRBD2|TRBJ2-4
TGTGCCAGCAGCCTGCGGGGGATAGGAAACATTCAGTACTTC
CASSLRGIGNIQYF
>TRBV19|.|.|TRBJ1-2
TGTGCCAGTAGTAAGCAGGGAAACTATGGCTACACCTTC
CASSKQGNYGYTF
>TRBV11-1|.|.|TRBJ2-5
TGTGCCAGCAGCTTAGGGGTTCGGAGGGGGCGAGGAGAGACCCAGTACTTC
CASSLGVRRGRGETQYF
>TRBV6-5|.|TRBD1|TRBJ1-2
TGTGCCAGCAGTTCGGGGACAGGGAATATTGGCTACACCTTC
CASSSGTGNIGYTF
>TRBV5-1|.|.|TRBJ2-2
TGCGCCAGCAGCCCAACACAGAACACCGGGGAGCTGTTTTTT
CASSPTQNTGELFF
>TRBV5-4|.|.|TRBJ1-2
TGTGCCAGCAGCTTGTCCGGGGGGAGCACTAACTATGGCTACACCTTC
CASSLSGGSTNYGYTF
>TRBV11-2|.|.|TRBJ1-1
TGTGCCAGCAGCTTAGTCCGAGGTGTTGGTGAAGCTTTCTTT
CASSLVRGVGEAFF
>TRBV5-1|.|TRBD2|TRBJ2-5
TGCGCCAGCAGCTTGGGTAGCGGGGGGGCCGGGGAGACCCAGTACTTC
CASSLGSGGAGETQYF
>TRBV7-9|.|.|TRBJ1-1
TGTGCCAGCAGCCTAATGGAGACAGGCCTTTTAAGGGTGAACACTGAAGCTTTCTTT
CASSLMETGLLRVNTEAFF
>TRBV28|few|TRBD1|TRBJ1-3
TGTGCCAGCAGTTTAGGGTCCGAGGGGGCCAGGGGAAACACCATATATTTT
CASSLGSEGARGNTIYF